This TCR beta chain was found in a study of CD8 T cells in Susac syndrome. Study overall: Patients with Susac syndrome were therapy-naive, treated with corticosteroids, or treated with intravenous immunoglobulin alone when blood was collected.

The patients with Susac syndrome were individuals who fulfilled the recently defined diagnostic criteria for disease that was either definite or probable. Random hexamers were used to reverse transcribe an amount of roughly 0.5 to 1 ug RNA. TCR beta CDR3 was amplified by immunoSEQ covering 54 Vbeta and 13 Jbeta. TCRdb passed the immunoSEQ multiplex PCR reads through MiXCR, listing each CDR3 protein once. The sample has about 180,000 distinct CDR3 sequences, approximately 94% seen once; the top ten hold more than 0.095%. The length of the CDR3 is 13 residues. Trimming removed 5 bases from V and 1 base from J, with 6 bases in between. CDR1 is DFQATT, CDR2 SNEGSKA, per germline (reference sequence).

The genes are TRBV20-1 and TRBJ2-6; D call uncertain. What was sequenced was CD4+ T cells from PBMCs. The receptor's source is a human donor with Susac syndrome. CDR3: CSAPLSGANVLTF. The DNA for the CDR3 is TGCAGTGCTCCCCTGTCTGGGGCCAACGTCCTGACTTTC.